This T cell receptor beta chain was retrieved from a study of T cell responses to AZD1222 COVID-19 vaccine (dated by TCRdb to 2020 to 2022). Study-wide context: TCR sequencing covered fewer than 250 trial participants: roughly 200 given two doses of AZD1222 and approximately 26 given two doses of MenACWY control vaccine. Enrollment into the trials was organized by age into subgroups of 18-55, 56-69 and 70-plus years, and those subgroups contained roughly 150, 30 and 60 TCR-sequenced participants, respectively.

Per the germline V gene, SGDLS is the CDR1 and YYNGEE is the CDR2. The CDR3, from cysteine to phenylalanine, totals 16 residues. Of the read, only the CDR3 DNA is kept; its 48 bases are in frame from base 1. Trimming at the junction amounts to 0 bases on V and 0 bases on J, and the germline ends lie 12 bases apart. According to the study, the label for this sample's time point signals: about 28 days (+/-7) after the second vaccine dose. Because spike-specific TCR depth and breadth did not differ between the two schedules, AZD1222 recipients who got a second dose at roughly 4 weeks were pooled with those who got a second dose at roughly 12 weeks. The vaccinee samples were drawn from two UK trials, COV001 and COV002, one of which was a single-blind randomized controlled phase 2/3 trial testing AZD1222 (ChAdOx1 nCoV-19) in healthy adults. For TCRbeta chain sequencing, PBMC samples from trial participants were taken at day 0 and at day 28 after the second dose.

Concerning this clone itself: What this receptor recognizes is not known. Nothing much larger sits one base from this clone, and base qualities are not available.

What the authors observed across the whole study: Conclusions about previously exposed vaccinees are limited because only 6 or 7 AZD1222 recipients were SARS-CoV-2 seropositive at baseline. The whole spike protein was spanned by vaccine-associated CD4 TCRs, and dominant responses were seen in regions 160-218 and 743-854. Spike-specific TCR breadth and depth rose significantly after two AZD1222 doses compared with day 0 and with MenACWY recipients. Because no day 14 peak-response samples were available, the repertoires could be characterized only after the peak T cell response. Reportedly, close to half of the unique spike-specific TCRs recognized epitopes lying outside the regions that are mutated in the B.1.351 and B.1.1.7 variants. Participants were mostly white British, with more females than males. The authors suggested clonal diversity may have been underestimated. In the small 56-69-year group, the increase in depth fell short of significance, most likely because of low power.

The CDR3 regions of human TCRbeta chains were analyzed by immunosequencing. In the original analysis: Repertoire TCRs were matched against a reference library of SARS-CoV-2-specific TCRs generated with the MIRA antigen-specificity platform. Breadth was defined as the fraction of unique TCRs that were SARS-CoV-2-associated, and depth was defined as the fraction of total T cells that were SARS-CoV-2-associated. Using the MIRA data, every spike-specific TCR was mapped to the spike region that the TCR reacted to and assigned to either a CD4 or a CD8 class. Log10-transformed breadth and depth values were compared by one-way ANOVA with Sidak's multiple comparisons tests. TCRdb stores this immuneACCESS table with in-frame sequences only. Part of the clones is absent; in the studies checked, under half of the shortfall reflects unresolved V genes, and no reason is known for the rest. From that table come the V and J calls and clone size; the DNA was used to work out D and trimming. Recorded for this sample are some 180,000 clones; around 88% of them occurred a single time. The ten largest clones take up over 1% of the sample.

The receptor was derived from an adult who received the AZD1222 COVID-19 vaccine. The sequence joins TRBV9 to TRBJ1-1, with no D gene named confidently. Sequencing used peripheral blood, obtained 28 days after the second AZD1222 dose. The DNA reads TGTGCCAGCAGCGTAGTTGGAAGCAGACTGAACACTGAAGCTTTCTTT. The encoded protein is CASSVVGSRLNTEAFF.